Sequencing of this T cell receptor beta chain was carried out in a study of blood T cells in healthy people across ages. The use of a sample-barcoded 5' primer and a J-beta primer mix characterized a second PCR of 7 to 11 cycles. From each sample, at least 2.5 million paired-end reads containing CDR3 were obtained. TCRdb reanalysed the 5' RACE reads using MiXCR and keeps one entry per CDR3 protein. This table has approximately 1.5 million distinct CDR3 sequences, 34% appearing once. This clonotype was seen ten or more times. Its antigen is undetermined. The extraction recovered at least 5.5 micrograms of total RNA per sample. Germline CDR1 reads MGHRA; CDR2 reads YSYEKL. V was trimmed by 1 base and J by 5 bases, leaving 14 bases between them. CDR3 length: 16 amino acids. Study results and caveats: Underestimates were what the diversity estimates from one million T cells were considered to be.

The sequenced sample was blood. The source is a woman aged 25 to 39 in good health. The V gene is TRBV4-1, the J gene TRBJ1-4; D uncertain. The CDR3 region has the DNA TGCGCCAGCAGCCAAGGTGTCGGGCAGACAAATGAAAAACTGTTTTTT. The encoded protein is CASSQGVGQTNEKLFF.